A selection of T cell receptor beta chains follows, all from one sample in a study of T-cell memory formation after mild COVID-19. TCRdb processed the 5' RACE reads anew with MiXCR; each CDR3 protein has one entry. The data show about 450,000 distinct CDR3 sequences, about a quarter seen once. Source material: PBMCs or a T cell subset sorted from them (not recorded which). These receptors were taken from an adult woman who had mild COVID-19 (a few samples of this study predate the infection). Cell type and time point are not known. CDR3s include the opening cysteine and the closing phenylalanine or tryptophan. A D gene is named only where the DNA matches it firmly. Size tells how often a clone was seen (once, few, many) or the class of an expanded clone, and some rows leave it out.

clone size: .; J gene: TRBJ2-2; CDR3 length: 15; D gene: .; V gene: TRBV6-6; CDR3 protein: CASSYLALSLGELFF; CDR3 DNA: TGTGCCAGCAGTTACCTCGCCCTTTCACTCGGGGAGCTGTTTTTT
clone size: .; J gene: TRBJ2-3; CDR3 length: 14; D gene: .; V gene: TRBV7-8; CDR3 protein: CASSLVPEDHTQYF; CDR3 DNA: TGTGCCAGCAGCTTAGTACCTGAGGATCATACGCAGTATTTT
clone size: .; J gene: TRBJ2-2; CDR3 length: 15; D gene: .; V gene: TRBV5-4; CDR3 protein: CASSRGGQHTGELFF; CDR3 DNA: TGTGCCAGCAGCAGGGGGGGACAGCACACCGGGGAGCTGTTTTTT
clone size: .; J gene: TRBJ1-1; CDR3 length: 15; D gene: .; V gene: TRBV9; CDR3 protein: CASSVGWQLNTEAFF; CDR3 DNA: TGTGCCAGCAGCGTAGGGTGGCAGCTGAACACTGAAGCTTTCTTT
clone size: .; J gene: TRBJ1-1; CDR3 length: 16; D gene: TRBD1; V gene: TRBV20-1; CDR3 protein: CSAPSDRGLRGTEAFF; CDR3 DNA: TGCAGTGCTCCCAGCGACAGGGGGCTTCGGGGCACTGAAGCTTTCTTT
clone size: .; J gene: TRBJ2-2; CDR3 length: 16; D gene: .; V gene: TRBV12-3/TRBV12-4; CDR3 protein: CASSSFRGFRTGELFF; CDR3 DNA: TGTGCCAGCAGTTCCTTTAGAGGATTTAGAACCGGGGAGCTGTTTTTT
clone size: few; J gene: TRBJ2-7; CDR3 length: 14; D gene: TRBD1; V gene: TRBV5-1; CDR3 protein: CASSQGQNTYEQYF; CDR3 DNA: TGCGCCAGCAGCCAGGGACAGAATACCTACGAGCAGTACTTC
clone size: .; J gene: TRBJ2-6; CDR3 length: 18; D gene: TRBD1; V gene: TRBV6-5; CDR3 protein: CASSYSKGGASGANVLTF; CDR3 DNA: TGTGCCAGCAGTTACAGTAAAGGGGGCGCTTCTGGGGCCAACGTCCTGACTTTC
clone size: .; J gene: TRBJ1-5; CDR3 length: 13; D gene: .; V gene: TRBV4-1; CDR3 protein: CASSQAENQPQHF; CDR3 DNA: TGCGCCAGCAGCCAAGCTGAGAATCAGCCCCAGCATTTT
clone size: .; J gene: TRBJ2-7; CDR3 length: 13; D gene: TRBD2; V gene: TRBV7-9; CDR3 protein: CASNPGGSYEQYF; CDR3 DNA: TGTGCCAGCAACCCGGGAGGCTCCTACGAGCAGTACTTC
clone size: few; J gene: TRBJ2-1; CDR3 length: 15; D gene: TRBD2; V gene: TRBV5-5; CDR3 protein: CASSLGFTSGGEQFF; CDR3 DNA: TGTGCCAGCAGCCTTGGCTTCACTAGCGGCGGTGAGCAGTTCTTC
clone size: .; J gene: TRBJ1-2; CDR3 length: 16; D gene: .; V gene: TRBV12-3/TRBV12-4; CDR3 protein: CASSQGQPTLNYGYTF; CDR3 DNA: TGTGCCAGCAGCCAAGGACAGCCAACACTAAACTATGGCTACACCTTC
clone size: .; J gene: TRBJ1-2; CDR3 length: 14; D gene: .; V gene: TRBV9; CDR3 protein: CASSVGHGNYGYTF; CDR3 DNA: TGTGCCAGCAGCGTAGGACACGGAAACTATGGCTACACCTTC
clone size: .; J gene: TRBJ2-3; CDR3 length: 12; D gene: .; V gene: TRBV12-3/TRBV12-4; CDR3 protein: CASSSRVDTQYF; CDR3 DNA: TGTGCCAGCAGTTCGCGGGTAGATACGCAGTATTTT
clone size: few; J gene: TRBJ1-1; CDR3 length: 15; D gene: .; V gene: TRBV27; CDR3 protein: CASSLRPGMNTEAFF; CDR3 DNA: TGTGCCAGCAGTTTACGGCCCGGTATGAACACTGAAGCTTTCTTT
clone size: many; J gene: TRBJ2-5; CDR3 length: 14; D gene: .; V gene: TRBV20-1; CDR3 protein: CSARVGSAEETQYF; CDR3 DNA: TGCAGTGCTAGAGTGGGTAGCGCGGAAGAGACCCAGTACTTC
clone size: medium-sized; J gene: TRBJ2-2; CDR3 length: 17; D gene: TRBD2; V gene: TRBV4-1; CDR3 protein: CASSLLGLASNTGELFF; CDR3 DNA: TGCGCCAGCAGCCTCCTCGGACTAGCGTCGAACACCGGGGAGCTGTTTTTT
clone size: few; J gene: TRBJ2-7; CDR3 length: 12; D gene: TRBD1; V gene: TRBV29-1; CDR3 protein: CSVWDRGYEQYF; CDR3 DNA: TGCAGCGTTTGGGACAGGGGCTACGAGCAGTACTTC
clone size: .; J gene: TRBJ1-2; CDR3 length: 18; D gene: TRBD1; V gene: TRBV30; CDR3 protein: CAWTSIGTGPIHNYGYTF; CDR3 DNA: TGTGCCTGGACCTCAATAGGGACAGGGCCTATTCATAACTATGGCTACACCTTC
clone size: few; J gene: TRBJ1-1; CDR3 length: 14; D gene: .; V gene: TRBV19; CDR3 protein: CASSIAPPGTEAFF; CDR3 DNA: TGTGCCAGTAGTATAGCCCCCCCTGGGACTGAAGCTTTCTTT
clone size: .; J gene: TRBJ2-2; CDR3 length: 15; D gene: .; V gene: TRBV5-1; CDR3 protein: CASSEGNRATGELFF; CDR3 DNA: TGCGCCAGCAGCGAAGGGAACAGGGCCACCGGGGAGCTGTTTTTT
clone size: .; J gene: TRBJ2-4; CDR3 length: 14; D gene: .; V gene: TRBV12-3/TRBV12-4; CDR3 protein: CASSLPVAKNIQYF; CDR3 DNA: TGTGCCAGCAGTTTACCTGTGGCCAAAAACATTCAGTACTTC
clone size: .; J gene: TRBJ2-7; CDR3 length: 17; D gene: .; V gene: TRBV21-1; CDR3 protein: CASSIGYSAGHIYEQYF; CDR3 DNA: TGTGCCAGCAGCATTGGCTATTCGGCGGGACACATCTACGAGCAGTACTTC
clone size: few; J gene: TRBJ2-4; CDR3 length: 14; D gene: .; V gene: TRBV7-6; CDR3 protein: CASSLGGAQNIQYF; CDR3 DNA: TGTGCCAGCAGCTTAGGGGGGGCTCAAAACATTCAGTACTTC
clone size: few; J gene: TRBJ2-5; CDR3 length: 12; D gene: TRBD2; V gene: TRBV24-1; CDR3 protein: CATSDLRGAQYF; CDR3 DNA: TGTGCCACCAGTGATTTGCGGGGGGCCCAGTACTTC
clone size: few; J gene: TRBJ1-1; CDR3 length: 15; D gene: TRBD1; V gene: TRBV5-1; CDR3 protein: CASSLLGQDNTEAFF; CDR3 DNA: TGCGCCAGCAGCTTGTTGGGACAGGACAACACTGAAGCTTTCTTT
clone size: .; J gene: TRBJ1-4; CDR3 length: 15; D gene: .; V gene: TRBV28; CDR3 protein: CASSSPSGANKKLFF; CDR3 DNA: TGTGCCAGCAGCTCACCCTCAGGGGCTAACAAAAAACTGTTTTTT
clone size: .; J gene: TRBJ2-1; CDR3 length: 16; D gene: .; V gene: TRBV7-9; CDR3 protein: CASSLEAGVGYNEQFF; CDR3 DNA: TGTGCCAGCAGCTTAGAAGCAGGGGTGGGGTACAATGAGCAGTTCTTC
clone size: few; J gene: TRBJ2-2; CDR3 length: 15; D gene: .; V gene: TRBV7-2; CDR3 protein: CASSLAAGEVGELFF; CDR3 DNA: TGTGCCAGCAGCTTAGCGGCAGGGGAGGTCGGGGAGCTGTTTTTT
clone size: few; J gene: TRBJ1-1; CDR3 length: 14; D gene: .; V gene: TRBV19; CDR3 protein: CASSITAANTEAFF; CDR3 DNA: TGTGCCAGTAGTATAACGGCAGCGAACACTGAAGCTTTCTTT
clone size: few; J gene: TRBJ2-2; CDR3 length: 13; D gene: .; V gene: TRBV11-2; CDR3 protein: CASSNYRTGELFF; CDR3 DNA: TGTGCCAGCAGCAATTATAGGACCGGGGAGCTGTTTTTT
clone size: few; J gene: TRBJ2-3; CDR3 length: 16; D gene: .; V gene: TRBV5-1; CDR3 protein: CASSRSGRGYTDTQYF; CDR3 DNA: TGCGCCAGCAGCCGCTCAGGGAGGGGGTACACAGATACGCAGTATTTT
clone size: .; J gene: TRBJ2-1; CDR3 length: 12; D gene: .; V gene: TRBV6-5; CDR3 protein: CASSTSAAVQFF; CDR3 DNA: TGTGCCAGCAGTACGTCCGCGGCGGTGCAGTTCTTC
clone size: .; J gene: TRBJ1-6; CDR3 length: 12; D gene: .; V gene: TRBV9; CDR3 protein: CASSNRNSPLHF; CDR3 DNA: TGTGCCAGCAGCAATAGAAATTCACCCCTCCACTTT
clone size: .; J gene: TRBJ2-5; CDR3 length: 14; D gene: .; V gene: TRBV7-9; CDR3 protein: CASSLTPYQETQYF; CDR3 DNA: TGTGCCAGCAGCTTAACACCGTACCAAGAGACCCAGTACTTC
clone size: .; J gene: TRBJ2-5; CDR3 length: 14; D gene: .; V gene: TRBV7-6; CDR3 protein: CASSSSPRDVAQYF; CDR3 DNA: TGTGCCAGCAGCTCGAGTCCCCGGGATGTGGCCCAGTACTTC
clone size: .; J gene: TRBJ2-7; CDR3 length: 11; D gene: .; V gene: TRBV29-1; CDR3 protein: CSVAGTYEQYF; CDR3 DNA: TGCAGCGTTGCAGGGACCTACGAGCAGTACTTC
clone size: .; J gene: TRBJ1-2; CDR3 length: 17; D gene: .; V gene: TRBV12-3/TRBV12-4; CDR3 protein: CASSLGRSTFRVYGYTF; CDR3 DNA: TGTGCCAGCAGTTTAGGCCGGTCGACTTTCAGGGTCTATGGCTACACCTTC
clone size: .; J gene: TRBJ2-1; CDR3 length: 15; D gene: TRBD1; V gene: TRBV27; CDR3 protein: CASSYRDSPYNEQFF; CDR3 DNA: TGTGCCAGCAGTTACAGGGACAGCCCCTACAATGAGCAGTTCTTC
clone size: .; J gene: TRBJ1-3; CDR3 length: 15; D gene: TRBD1; V gene: TRBV10-2; CDR3 protein: CASKRGQNSGNTIYF; CDR3 DNA: TGCGCCAGCAAAAGGGGACAGAACTCTGGAAACACCATATATTTT
clone size: few; J gene: TRBJ1-5; CDR3 length: 12; D gene: .; V gene: TRBV7-4; CDR3 protein: CASSFCSQPQHF; CDR3 DNA: TGTGCCAGCAGCTTCTGTAGTCAGCCCCAGCATTTT
clone size: few; J gene: TRBJ2-1; CDR3 length: 18; D gene: TRBD2; V gene: TRBV7-2; CDR3 protein: CASSLIRGSGRALNEQFF; CDR3 DNA: TGTGCCAGCAGCTTAATTAGGGGGAGCGGGAGGGCCCTCAATGAGCAGTTCTTC
clone size: .; J gene: TRBJ2-3; CDR3 length: 15; D gene: .; V gene: TRBV5-1; CDR3 protein: CASSLEAAGTDTQYF; CDR3 DNA: TGCGCCAGCAGCTTGGAAGCAGCCGGTACAGATACGCAGTATTTT